This T cell receptor beta chain was documented in a study of a mutant IDH1 vaccine in newly diagnosed glioma. Study-wide background: Commencement of vaccination occurred 4-6 weeks following radiotherapy alone, or concurrently with temozolomide cycles. The sex distribution of treated patients was 62.5% male and roughly 40% female, with a mean age of around 40 years.

Study results and limitations: Top-clonotype changes in peripheral T cells seemed unrelated to pseudoprogression. In just under 95% of patients, immune responses induced by the vaccine occurred.

As for this clone: As yet, its antigen is unknown.

Germline CDR1 is SEHNR and CDR2 is FQNEAQ (reference sequence). V was cut by 5 bases and J by 5 bases, with 12 bases left in between. The CDR3 spans 13 residues. Sequencing was performed with immunoSEQ multiplex PCR; in TCRdb, only in-frame clones are kept and a portion is missing. The data hold around 42,000 clones, with approximately 85% observed a single time. The time point denotes: week 5, during vaccination. Vaccination comprised doses that each held 300 ug of mutant IDH1 20-mer peptide, plus topical imiquimod. The chain is built from TRBV7-9 and TRBJ1-2; D possibly corresponds to TRBD1 (6 bases). This clonotype was obtained from a man between 35 and 55 years old with glioma. The sample was PBMCs, taken from a glioma patient whose treatment included an IDH1 peptide vaccine. In nucleotides, the CDR3 is TGTGCCAGCAGCCCGACAGGCCAGTATGGCTACACCTTC. Its protein product is CASSPTGQYGYTF.